This TCR beta chain was identified during a study of T-cell reconstitution after alpha-beta-depleted transplantation in children. Points from the study as a whole: A year had passed since transplant, and T-cell counts and diversity by then came mostly from newly produced T cells. Some patients' high day-60 TCRbeta diversity was traced to surviving recipient T cells and thymic progenitors. Reportedly, alpha-beta T cells present about two months post-transplant originated from several hundred expanded clones of graft origin.

This CDR3 spans 19 amino acids. V lost 3 bases to trimming and J lost 0 bases, with 23 bases between them. Germline CDR1 reads SGHAT; CDR2 reads FQNNGV. Comment on this clonotype: Its target is not known.

For TCRbeta, the library was prepared with unique molecular identifiers. Via MiXCR, TCRdb re-called the PCR reads, giving one row per CDR3 protein. The sample yields about 980,000 distinct CDR3 sequences, about 29% seen once. This receptor was identified in a boy under two years old who had a stem cell transplant for SCID, so the T cells may come from the graft donor. Sequenced material: PBMCs, mostly from graft donor cells, taken 360 days after TCRalphabeta/CD19-depleted stem cell transplant. This chain uses TRBV11-2 with TRBJ2-5; D remains ambiguous. The CDR3 nucleotides are TGTGCCAGCAGCTTGTTTTGGGCCGAGACCATCAGGAACCAAGAGACCCAGTACTTC. Translating it yields CASSLFWAETIRNQETQYF.